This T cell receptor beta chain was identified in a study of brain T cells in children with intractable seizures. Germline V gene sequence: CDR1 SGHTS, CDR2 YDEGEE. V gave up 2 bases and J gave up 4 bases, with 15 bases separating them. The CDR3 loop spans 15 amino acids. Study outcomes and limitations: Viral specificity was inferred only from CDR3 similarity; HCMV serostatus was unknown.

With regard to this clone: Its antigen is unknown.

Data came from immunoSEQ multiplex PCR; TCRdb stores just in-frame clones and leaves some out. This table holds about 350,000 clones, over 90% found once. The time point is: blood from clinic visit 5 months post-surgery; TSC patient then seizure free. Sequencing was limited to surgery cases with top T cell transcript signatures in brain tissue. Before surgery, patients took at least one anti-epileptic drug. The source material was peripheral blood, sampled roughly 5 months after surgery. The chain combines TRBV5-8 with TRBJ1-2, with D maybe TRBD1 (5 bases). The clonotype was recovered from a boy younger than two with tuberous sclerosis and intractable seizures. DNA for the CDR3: TGTGCCAGCAGCTTCGGGGGGTCCCAGGCCTATGGCTACACCTTC. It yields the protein CASSFGGSQAYGYTF. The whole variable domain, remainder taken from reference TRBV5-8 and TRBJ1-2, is EAGVTQSPTHLIKTRGQQATLRCSPISGHTSVYWYQQALGLGLQFLLWYDEGEERNRGNFPPRFSGRQFPNYSSELNVNALELEDSALYLCASSFGGSQAYGYTFGSGTRLTVV.